What follows are 25 T cell receptor beta chains derived from one specimen sequenced in a study of cytomegalovirus exposure and HLA in healthy donors. The PCR used 60 Vbeta and 13 Jbeta primers. Some clones are missing from TCRdb's copy, which holds only in-frame ones; the method was immunoSEQ multiplex PCR. Here the sample table reports approximately 110,000 clones. Sequenced input: PBMCs. These receptor sequences come from a man younger than 45 in good health and CMV-seronegative.

The chain recombines TRBV4-1 with TRBJ1-1; 7 nucleotides match TRBD1. Germline V gives CDR1 MGHRA, CDR2 YSYEKL. With V trimmed by 5 bases and J by 6 bases, 9 bases remained unmatched. CDR3 size: 14 residues. The DNA for the CDR3 is TGCGCCAGCAGCATCTTGACAGGGATGGCTGAAGCTTTCTTT. Translating it yields CASSILTGMAEAFF.

This chain connects TRBV5-1 to TRBJ1-5; 8 positions match TRBD1. The V gene end was trimmed by 1 base and the J gene end by 4 bases; junction bases not matched to a gene: 4. The CDR3 covers 15 residues. Germline V gene data show CDR1 as SGHRS and CDR2 as YFSETQ. The CDR3 reads CASSLNGQGNQPQHF. The CDR3 nucleotides are TGCGCCAGCAGCTTGAACGGACAGGGTAATCAGCCCCAGCATTTT.

The chain employs TRBV2 and TRBJ2-7; TRBD2 is a possible D gene (7 bases). Germline CDR1 is SNHLY and CDR2 is FYNNEI. With 6 bases removed from V and 2 bases from J, the gap between germline ends came to 14 bases. CDR3 length: 14 residues. Written as DNA, the CDR3 is TGTGCCAGCAGCCAATGGGGGGGCCCCTACGAGCAGTACTTC. Translating it yields CASSQWGGPYEQYF.

V gene TRBV9 combines with J gene TRBJ2-5; 9 nucleotides agree with TRBD2. V dropped 0 bases and J dropped 1; count of bases not matched to a gene: 7. CDR1 is SGDLS and CDR2 is YYNGEE in the germline V gene. This CDR3 has 17 residues. The CDR3 DNA is TGTGCCAGCAGCGTAGGTATCAGGCGGGGGGGCCAAGAGACCCAGTACTTC. Translated: CASSVGIRRGGQETQYF.

The chain combines TRBV7-2 with TRBJ1-1, with D possibly TRBD1 on 6 matching bases. Germline CDR1 is SGHTA and CDR2 is FQGNSA. The V and J ends lost 1 base and 3 bases respectively, with 9 bases between them. This CDR3 is built from 14 residues. The CDR3 nucleotides are TGTGCCAGCAGCTTAGTTAGGGGGTACACTGAAGCTTTCTTT. It is translated as CASSLVRGYTEAFF.

Of note for this clone: The same CDR3 is also encoded by other DNA sequences in this sample. J is TRBJ1-1 and V is TRBV6-1, with a tentative D call TRBD1 (6 bases). Trimming pared 8 bases from V and 6 bases from J, leaving 16 bases between. This CDR3 is 13 amino acids long. The germline CDR1 and CDR2 sequences are MNHNS and SASEGT. The CDR3 is CASDKTGLSEAFF. In nucleotides, the CDR3 is TGTGCCAGCGACAAAACAGGGCTCTCTGAAGCTTTCTTT.

The gene calls are TRBV6-5 and TRBJ1-5, with D maybe TRBD1 (6 bases). Trimming pared 0 bases from V and 9 bases from J, leaving 18 bases between. This CDR3 is 16 amino acids long. Germline CDR1 MNHEY, CDR2 SVGAGI. This CDR3 reads CASSYSNPGGPLPQHF. The CDR3 DNA is TGTGCCAGCAGTTACTCGAATCCTGGGGGCCCTCTGCCCCAGCATTTT.

V is TRBV7-9 and J is TRBJ1-6; D is ambiguous. V lost 2 bases, J lost 8 bases, and 7 bases lay in between. The CDR3 spans 13 residues. Germline CDR1 reads SEHNR; CDR2 reads FQNEAQ (reference sequence). In DNA, the CDR3 is TGTGCCAGCAGCTTAAGCGGCGATTCACCCCTCCACTTT. Protein sequence: CASSLSGDSPLHF.

This chain joins TRBV28 and TRBJ2-2; 10 bases match TRBD1. J was trimmed by 3 bases and V by 10 bases; bases with no gene match: 8. Germline values: CDR1 MDHEN, CDR2 SYDVKM. The CDR3 extends over 15 amino acids. CDR3 protein: CATQDRGMYTGELFF. The CDR3 DNA reads TGTGCCACCCAGGACAGGGGGATGTACACCGGGGAGCTGTTTTTT.

This chain links TRBV4-1 with TRBJ1-1, with 7 bases aligning to TRBD1. CDR1 and CDR2 from the germline V gene are MGHRA and YSYEKL. This CDR3 spans 17 amino acids. Losses at the gene ends were 1 base for V and 0 bases for J; bases not matched to a gene: 8. The CDR3 reads CASSQGGGSSMNTEAFF. CDR3 coding DNA: TGCGCCAGCAGCCAAGGAGGGGGCAGCAGCATGAACACTGAAGCTTTCTTT.

The V gene is TRBV5-4, the J gene TRBJ2-7; 7 bases map to TRBD1. CDR3 length: 15 amino acids. J was trimmed by 0 bases and V by 0 bases; bases with no gene match: 3. Germline CDR1 is SGHNT and CDR2 is YYREEE (reference sequence). DNA of the CDR3: TGTGCCAGCAGCTTGGGGGACAGACTCTCCTACGAGCAGTACTTC. Translating gives CASSLGDRLSYEQYF.

The chain carries TRBV6-4 and TRBJ1-2; TRBD1 matches at 10 bases. There are 16 residues in the CDR3. Germline V gene lookup returns CDR1 MRHNA and CDR2 SNTAGT. Germline trimming cut 8 bases from V and 4 bases from J; bases unmatched to any gene: 13. CDR3 bases: TGTGCCAGCTCGTGGGGGACAGGGGTTACGGCCTATGGCTACACCTTC. Translation: CASSWGTGVTAYGYTF.

The chain combines TRBV28 with TRBJ2-7, with D possibly TRBD1 on 5 matching bases. CDR3 length equals 15 residues. V was clipped by 5 bases and J by 1 base, with 15 bases between them. Germline lookup yields CDR1 MDHEN and CDR2 SYDVKM. The CDR3 DNA reads as TGTGCCAGCAGTGGGCAGGGTCTGTTATCCTACGAGCAGTACTTC. Translating gives CASSGQGLLSYEQYF.

This chain joins TRBV27 and TRBJ2-5, with a weak D call TRBD2 (5 bases). CDR1 and CDR2 (germline): MNHEY, SMNVEV (reference sequence). The CDR3 consists of 12 residues. CDR3 in amino acids: CAAGVGLETQYF. DNA of the CDR3: TGTGCAGCCGGGGTCGGACTCGAGACCCAGTACTTC.

The chain joins TRBV2 to TRBJ2-7, with 8 bases identical to TRBD1. Per the germline V gene, CDR1 is SNHLY and CDR2 is FYNNEI. J lost 5 bases, V lost 6 bases, and 6 bases had no gene match. The CDR3 contains 13 residues. The CDR3 bases are TGTGCCAGCAGGGGACAGGTCGGCAACGAGCAGTACTTC. Encoded protein: CASRGQVGNEQYF.

The genes are TRBV7-2 and TRBJ1-3; possibly TRBD1 for D (5 bases). CDR1 and CDR2 from the germline V gene are SGHTA and FQGNSA. Deletions cut 1 base from V and 2 bases from J, with 9 bases between. The CDR3 covers 15 residues. The CDR3 region has the DNA TGTGCCAGCAGCTTAGGGACGGGGGCTGGAAACACCATATATTTT. Translating it yields CASSLGTGAGNTIYF.

This chain uses TRBV5-8 with TRBJ1-4; perhaps TRBD1 as D (5 bases). The CDR3 length is 16 residues. Trimming took off 0 bases at V and 8 bases at J, with 17 bases between the two ends. Looked up from germline, CDR1 is SGHTS and CDR2 is YDEGEE. CDR3 residues: CASSLDHVGPGEKLFF. The CDR3 coding sequence is TGTGCCAGCAGCTTGGATCATGTAGGGCCAGGGGAAAAACTGTTTTTT.

V is TRBV5-8 and J is TRBJ1-5; perhaps TRBD1 as D (6 bases). V was clipped by 4 bases and J by 0 bases, with 17 bases between them. Germline-derived CDR1 and CDR2 are SGHTS and YDEGEE. CDR3 length: 17 residues. CDR3 sequence: CASSPGAGVDSNQPQHF. The DNA for the CDR3 is TGTGCCAGCAGCCCAGGGGCAGGGGTTGATAGCAATCAGCCCCAGCATTTT.

The chain links TRBV6-5 to TRBJ2-3; D is possibly TRBD1 (5 bases). The CDR3 runs to 15 residues. Looked up from germline, CDR1 is MNHEY and CDR2 is SVGAGI. Trimming removed 5 bases from V and 1 base from J, with 13 bases in between. CDR3 DNA: TGTGCCAGCAGTCAACGCAGGGTCGGCACAGATACGCAGTATTTT. This encodes CASSQRRVGTDTQYF.

V is TRBV18 and J is TRBJ2-1; 12 bases match TRBD2. This CDR3 has 14 residues. Germline V gene data show CDR1 as KGHSH and CDR2 as LQKENI. Trimming cost V 6 bases and J 9 bases; bases outside gene matches: 6. For the CDR3, the DNA is TGTGCCAGCTCTACGACTAGCGGGGGCGGTGAGCAGTTCTTC. Protein product: CASSTTSGGGEQFF.

The chain employs TRBV29-1 and TRBJ2-2; 9 positions match TRBD1. Per the germline V gene, CDR1 is SQVTM and CDR2 is ANQGSEA. This CDR3 is 14 amino acids long. J gave up 5 bases and V 6 bases, and 7 bases lay outside the gene matches. CDR3 bases: TGCAGCGTCGTGGACAGGGGTCGGACCGGGGAGCTGTTTTTT. Translated, it gives CSVVDRGRTGELFF.

This chain uses TRBV25-1 with TRBJ2-7; 8 nucleotides line up with TRBD1. The J segment lost 4 bases and the V segment lost 7 bases, leaving 0 bases of the junction unmatched. Germline V CDR1 and CDR2: MGHDK, SYGVNS. CDR3 length equals 11 residues. The CDR3 protein is CASNRGYEQYF. In DNA, the CDR3 is TGTGCCAGCAACAGGGGGTACGAGCAGTACTTC.

The chain couples TRBV5-5 to TRBJ1-4; 7 bases match TRBD1. The CDR3 consists of 14 residues. Germline lookup yields CDR1 SGHKS and CDR2 YYEKEE (reference sequence). V shed 1 base and J 4 bases; nucleotides not matched to a gene: 1. The CDR3, as DNA: TGTGCCAGCAGCTTGCAGGGGGGTAATGAAAAACTGTTTTTT. It is translated as CASSLQGGNEKLFF.

The chain joins TRBV2 to TRBJ2-2; 9 nucleotides align to TRBD1. V lost 5 bases, J lost 0 bases, and 4 bases stayed unmatched. This CDR3 contains 16 residues. CDR1 and CDR2 (germline): SNHLY, FYNNEI. In DNA, the CDR3 is TGTGCCAGCAGTAAAGGGACAGGGTCGAACACCGGGGAGCTGTTTTTT. Protein product: CASSKGTGSNTGELFF.

The V call is TRBV6-4, the J call TRBJ1-5; weak D call: TRBD1 (5 bases). This CDR3 comprises 18 residues. V gave up 6 bases and J gave up 1 base, with 22 bases separating them. CDR1 and CDR2 (germline): MRHNA, SNTAGT. CDR3 in amino acids: CASSLPGTEGRSNQPQHF. The DNA for the CDR3 is TGTGCCAGCAGCCTTCCCGGGACGGAGGGGCGAAGCAATCAGCCCCAGCATTTT.